The 20 T cell receptor beta chains below come from one sample, sequenced in a study of T cells after yellow fever vaccination. TCRdb itself ran the 5' RACE reads through MiXCR, one entry per CDR3 protein. The repertoire holds 620,000 or so distinct CDR3 sequences, with 9% to 15% as singletons. Sample: PBMCs, taken on the day of the yellow fever booster vaccination. The receptors stem from a man aged 25 to 45 who received the YFV17D yellow fever vaccine.

This clonotype was observed many times. The chain couples TRBV15 to TRBJ1-5, with 9 bases identical to TRBD1. Germline CDR1 and CDR2: LNHNV and YYDKDF (reference sequence). The CDR3 extends over 14 amino acids. V lost 0 bases and J lost 9; bases outside the gene matches: 3. The CDR3 nucleotides read TGTGCCACCAGCAGAGAACAGGGGGCTGGGCCCCAGCATTTT. As protein: CATSREQGAGPQHF. Looking up the rest from reference TRBV15 and TRBJ1-5 gives the full variable domain: DAMVIQNPRYQVTQFGKPVTLSCSQTLNHNVMYWYQQKSSQAPKLLFHYYDKDFNNEADTPDNFQSRRPNTSFCFLDIRSPGLGDTAMYLCATSREQGAGPQHFGDGTRLSIL.

This clonotype has ten or more counts. The CDR3 here is CASSRGTSGSYEQYF. CDR3 nucleotide sequence: TGTGCCAGCAGCAGAGGGACTAGCGGAAGCTACGAGCAGTACTTC. The J gene is TRBJ2-7, the V gene TRBV7-8; 11 positions agree with TRBD2. Germline CDR1 reads SGHVS; CDR2 reads FQNEAQ. The junction had 6 bases not matched to a gene; V was cut back by 5 bases and J by 3 bases. This CDR3 is built from 15 residues.

This clonotype was seen more than once but under ten times. The genes are TRBV7-2 and TRBJ2-5; D may be TRBD2 (6 bases). CDR3 size: 13 residues. The germline V gene encodes CDR1 SGHTA and CDR2 FQGNSA. The V and J ends lost 3 bases and 5 bases respectively, with 10 bases between them. CDR3 in DNA: TGTGCCAGCAGCTTCGAGCGGGTGGAGACCCAGTACTTC. This codes for CASSFERVETQYF. Together with reference TRBV7-2 and TRBJ2-5, the CDR3 gives the full variable domain: GAGVSQSPSNKVTEKGKDVELRCDPISGHTALYWYRQSLGQGLEFLIYFQGNSAPDKSGLPSDRFSAERTGGSVSTLTIQRTQQEDSAVYLCASSFERVETQYFGPGTRLLVL.

This clonotype was seen a handful of times. The chain joins TRBV19 to TRBJ2-7; 7 bases align to TRBD1. With 10 bases clipped from V and 5 bases from J, the junction kept 11 bases outside the gene matches. CDR1 is LNHDA, CDR2 SQIVND, per germline (reference sequence). This CDR3 contains 13 residues. The CDR3 sequence is CATRDRESNEQYF. DNA of the CDR3: TGTGCCACCAGAGACAGGGAGAGCAACGAGCAGTACTTC.

Only a few counts were recorded for this clonotype. The V call is TRBV7-2, the J call TRBJ2-1; no clear D. The V gene's germline CDR1 is SGHTA and CDR2 FQGNSA. This CDR3 has 11 amino acids. V dropped 2 bases and J dropped 9 bases, with 5 bases sitting between them. CDR3 DNA sequence: TGTGCCAGCAGCTTAAGGGTTGAGCAGTTCTTC. It specifies CASSLRVEQFF.

This clonotype appeared many times. J is TRBJ2-5 and V is TRBV20-1; 7 bases match TRBD2. Losses at the gene ends were 3 bases for V and 7 bases for J; bases not matched to a gene: 14. In germline, CDR1 is DFQATT, CDR2 SNEGSKA (reference sequence). This CDR3 contains 15 residues. CDR3 bases: TGCAGTGCTAGGACGGGCAGGTCGGGGGGTATGACCCAGTACTTC. Translated: CSARTGRSGGMTQYF.

The table lists this clonotype with a few counts. This chain links TRBV29-1 with TRBJ2-5; no clear D gene. V lost 6 bases and J lost 5, with 13 bases in between. The germline V gene has CDR1 SQVTM and CDR2 ANQGSEA. This CDR3 is built from 12 residues. The chain's CDR3 is CSVDRSRETQYF. The CDR3 nucleotides are TGCAGCGTCGATAGGTCGAGGGAGACCCAGTACTTC.

Only a few counts were recorded for this clonotype. The CDR3 bases are TGCAGTGCTGTAACAACAGGCTCCTATAATTCACCCCTCCACTTT. Translating gives CSAVTTGSYNSPLHF. The rearrangement links TRBV20-1 to TRBJ1-6, with a tentative D call TRBD1 (5 bases). Germline CDR1 DFQATT, CDR2 SNEGSKA (reference sequence). V was trimmed by 5 bases and J by 0 bases, leaving 11 bases between them. This CDR3 contains 15 residues.

The chain recombines TRBV20-1 with TRBJ2-7; possibly TRBD1 or TRBD2 for D (5 bases each). From germline, CDR1 is DFQATT and CDR2 SNEGSKA (reference sequence). The length of the CDR3 is 12 residues. The V and J ends lost 3 bases and 5 bases respectively, with 11 bases between them. CDR3 amino acids: CSARSGTNEQYF. CDR3 coding DNA: TGCAGTGCTAGGTCAGGGACCAACGAGCAGTACTTC.

This clonotype was observed a handful of times. This chain links TRBV3-1 with TRBJ2-3; 9 bases are shared with TRBD2. The CDR3 has 13 amino acids. After removal of 6 bases from V and 5 bases from J, the junction contained 3 bases not matched to a gene. Germline CDR1 reads LGHDT; CDR2 reads YNNKEL (reference sequence). The CDR3 DNA reads as TGTGCCAGCAGGCTAGCGGGGAGAGATACGCAGTATTTT. Encoded protein: CASRLAGRDTQYF.

This clonotype showed up just a few times. This sequence joins TRBV12-3 or TRBV12-4 and TRBJ2-1; D is perhaps TRBD1 (5 bases). Trimming took 6 bases from V and 7 from J, leaving 13 bases between them. The CDR3 runs 13 residues. The CDR3 reads CASSSPRANEQFF. The CDR3 coding sequence is TGTGCCAGCAGCTCACCCAGGGCGAATGAGCAGTTCTTC.

This clonotype has only a few counts. The V and J genes are TRBV5-1 and TRBJ2-7, with 9 bases lining up with TRBD1. V lost 3 bases to trimming and J lost 0 bases; unmatched junction nucleotides: 4. Per germline, CDR1 SGHRS and CDR2 YFSETQ. CDR3 length equals 15 residues. The CDR3 bases are TGCGCCAGCAGCTGGGGGGACAGGGCCTCCTACGAGCAGTACTTC. Amino acids: CASSWGDRASYEQYF.

This clonotype was detected only once. The V call is TRBV12-5, the J call TRBJ1-5; no reliable D call. CDR1 is LGHNT, CDR2 FRNRAP, per germline. Trimming left V 1 base short and J 11 bases short, with 12 bases between. The CDR3 consists of 13 residues. The CDR3 loop reads CASGLAVGSTQHF. The CDR3 region has the DNA TGTGCTAGTGGTTTGGCAGTGGGCTCGACCCAGCATTTT.

The table lists this clonotype with a few counts. V and J are TRBV7-3 and TRBJ1-6; D gene ambiguous. The CDR3 runs to 14 residues. The germline gives CDR1 SGHTA, CDR2 FQGTGA. The germline V and J ends were trimmed by 5 bases and 6 bases, with 11 bases remaining between them. CDR3: CASSAGNLNSPLHF. In nucleotides, the CDR3 is TGTGCCAGCAGCGCCGGGAATCTTAATTCACCCCTCCACTTT.

This clonotype was observed a handful of times. The genes are TRBV12-3 or TRBV12-4 and TRBJ1-4, with D possibly being TRBD1 (5 bases). The length of the CDR3 is 15 residues. V lost 5 bases, J lost 4 bases, and 14 bases lay in between. The CDR3 DNA is TGTGCCAGCAGTCACGGGACGGTCAGTAATGAAAAACTGTTTTTT. Translating gives CASSHGTVSNEKLFF.

The rearrangement joins TRBV30 to TRBJ1-2; unclear D gene. Germline-derived CDR1 and CDR2 are GTSNPN and SVGIG (reference sequence). Trimming took 2 bases from V and 5 from J, leaving 9 bases between them. The CDR3 length is 12 residues. The DNA of the CDR3 is TGTGCCTGGAGTACAGCCTTATATGGCTACACCTTC. Amino acid sequence: CAWSTALYGYTF. Drawing the rest from reference TRBV30 and TRBJ1-2, the complete variable domain is SQTIHQWPATLVQPVGSPLSLECTVEGTSNPNLYWYRQAAGRGLQLLFYSVGIGQISSEVPQNLSASRPQDRQFILSSKKLLLSDSGFYLCAWSTALYGYTFGSGTRLTVV.

This clonotype was counted a few times. The chain uses TRBV7-2 and TRBJ2-5, with D perhaps TRBD1 (5 bases). Germline CDR1 and CDR2: SGHTA and FQGNSA. The V end was cut by 3 bases, the J end by 4 bases, with 15 bases between. CDR3 length: 15 amino acids. Here the CDR3 DNA reads TGTGCCAGCAGCTTTAGTACAGGCCCATCAGAGACCCAGTACTTC. It codes for CASSFSTGPSETQYF.

The chain uses TRBV20-1 and TRBJ2-1; 9 positions match TRBD2. This CDR3 has 16 amino acids. J lost 6 bases, V lost 3 bases, and 12 bases had no gene match. Germline-derived CDR1 and CDR2 are DFQATT and SNEGSKA (reference sequence). CDR3 in DNA: TGCAGTGCTAGGGTGGCTAGCGGGATCTACATCAATGAGCAGTTCTTC. It translates to CSARVASGIYINEQFF.

This clonotype has just a few counts. CDR3 coding DNA: TGTGCCCGTGGGACCATGGGCCCAGATACGCAGTATTTT. It is translated as CARGTMGPDTQYF. V is TRBV30 and J is TRBJ2-3, with D possibly being TRBD1 or TRBD2 (5 bases each). V was shortened by 8 bases and J by 4 bases, with 16 bases between the two germline ends. The CDR3 loop spans 13 amino acids. CDR1 is GTSNPN and CDR2 is SVGIG in the germline V gene (reference sequence).

The chain couples TRBV14 to TRBJ1-1; unclear D gene. CDR3 size: 13 residues. V lost 1 base to trimming and J lost 5 bases, with 8 bases between them. The germline gives CDR1 SGHDN, CDR2 FVKESK. The CDR3 loop reads CASSQVPGTEAFF. CDR3 in DNA: TGTGCCAGCAGCCAAGTACCTGGGACTGAAGCTTTCTTT.